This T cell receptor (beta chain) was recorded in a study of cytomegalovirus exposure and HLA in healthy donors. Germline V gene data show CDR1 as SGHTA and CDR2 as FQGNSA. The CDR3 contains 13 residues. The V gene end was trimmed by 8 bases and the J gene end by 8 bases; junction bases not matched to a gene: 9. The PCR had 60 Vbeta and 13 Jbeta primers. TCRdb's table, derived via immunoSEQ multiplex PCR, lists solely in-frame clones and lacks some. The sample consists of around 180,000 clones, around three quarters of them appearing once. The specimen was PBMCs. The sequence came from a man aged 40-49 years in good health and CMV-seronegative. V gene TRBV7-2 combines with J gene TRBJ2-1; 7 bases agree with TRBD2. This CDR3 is CASGEAGEDEQFF. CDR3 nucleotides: TGTGCCAGCGGTGAGGCGGGAGAGGATGAGCAGTTCTTC.